The sequence of this T cell receptor (beta chain) was determined in a study of OX40 agonist ivuxolimab in advanced cancers. Describing the broader study: Ivuxolimab was an agonistic, fully human IgG2 monoclonal antibody directed against OX40 (CD134), a costimulatory receptor. Intravenous ivuxolimab was administered to patients every 2 weeks at six dose levels: 0.01, 0.1, 0.3, 1.5, 3 and 10 mg/kg. Of the approximately 50 dose-escalation patients, hepatocellular carcinoma was present in approximately 20, melanoma in approximately 15, renal cell carcinoma in 9 and head and neck cancer in 9. In the dose-escalation cohort, 82.7% of patients were male, and the mean age was approximately 55 years, with a range of about 23 to 85. Prior anti-PD-1, anti-PD-L1 or anti-CTLA-4 therapy was permitted, and less than 45% of dose-escalation patients had received checkpoint inhibitors. Partial responses occurred in three dose-escalation patients: two with cutaneous melanoma and one with hepatocellular carcinoma. Peripheral TCRbeta sequencing aimed to test whether ivuxolimab altered TCR sequence diversity and caused clonal T-cell expansion. The paper describes the monotherapy dose-escalation part (N of about 54 patients) of the phase I trial of ivuxolimab. The investigation overall reported the following: Partial responders in the 0.1-3.0 mg/kg groups had among the lowest normalized peripheral clonal expansion, especially among CD8+ T cells. After ivuxolimab, CD8+ T cells had more expanded clones than CD4+ T cells on average. Low levels of normalized T-cell clonal expansion were also seen in some patients who did not respond. The antigen specificity of the clonally expanded peripheral T cells was not determined. At doses from 0.1 to 3.0 mg/kg, clonal expansion was seen in both CD4+ and CD8+ blood T cells between baseline and week 6.

For this clone: Its recognized antigen is unknown. Base qualities are missing; no much larger clone stands one base away.

Based on the germline V gene, the CDR1 and CDR2 sequences are SGHDT and YYEEEE. The CDR3 starts with the cysteine, ends with the phenylalanine, and has 17 residues. The kept DNA is CDR3 alone, 51 bases in frame from the first base. Unmatched junction bases come to 6, with V trimmed by 2 bases and J by 0 bases. The trial excluded patients who had a history of autoimmune disease or who were on systemic immunosuppression. In every dose cohort, peripheral blood was drawn for TCR sequencing at baseline, cycle 4 day 1, and cycle 7 day 1. The samples were taken from a phase I, first-in-human, multicenter, open-label dose-escalation trial of ivuxolimab. Adults with locally advanced or metastatic melanoma, renal cell carcinoma, hepatocellular carcinoma or head and neck squamous cell carcinoma were enrolled in the trial. Before TCR sequencing, CD4+ T cells and CD8+ T cells from peripheral blood were sorted into separate populations.

To sequence the TCRbeta CDR3 region, genomic DNA was isolated from the sorted cells. The immunoSEQ Assay was used for sequencing of TCRbeta CDR3 regions. TCRdb limited this immuneACCESS table to in-frame rearrangements with V and J called. A share of clones is missing; checked studies link under half to unresolved V genes, and the rest is unexplained. Recorded for this sample are around 50,000 clones; over 80% of them occurred a single time. The top ten clonotypes cover around 1.7% of the sample. The material sequenced was CD4+ or CD8+ T cells sorted from blood, taken in a trial of the OX40 agonist ivuxolimab. The TCR comes from an adult with an advanced solid tumor such as melanoma, head and neck, liver or kidney cancer. The chain was built from TRBV5-6 and TRBJ2-3; 10 nucleotides in the junction match TRBD2. The CDR3: CASSLAGGATSTDTQYF. The nucleotide sequence is given as TGTGCCAGCAGCTTAGCGGGGGGGGCTACAAGCACAGATACGCAGTATTTT.